The text below deals with one T cell receptor beta chain. 13 Jbeta primers and 60 Vbeta primers were used for the PCR. The protocol was immunoSEQ multiplex PCR, while the TCRdb copy is restricted to in-frame clones and leaves out a portion. The profile shows some 150,000 clones, 70% to 80% of them singletons. CDR3 length: 15 residues. CDR1 is LNHNV, CDR2 YYDKDF, per germline (reference sequence). Trimming pared 3 bases from V and 2 bases from J, leaving 13 bases between. This entry comes from a study of cytomegalovirus exposure and HLA in healthy donors. This clonotype was sampled from a man aged 25-40 years in good health and CMV-seronegative. Sequencing was done on a sample of PBMCs. V and J are TRBV15 and TRBJ2-5; weak D call: TRBD1 (6 bases). As DNA, the CDR3 is TGTGCCACCAGCAGTAATGGACAGTTTCAAGAGACCCAGTACTTC. This codes for CATSSNGQFQETQYF.